The 28 T cell receptor beta chains reported below all come from one sample, sequenced in a study of cytomegalovirus exposure and HLA in healthy donors. Clones were read by immunoSEQ multiplex PCR, and TCRdb kept only the in-frame ones, dropping some. The sample lists hundreds of thousands of clones; approximately 83% were seen once. Sequenced material: PBMCs. These TCRs come from a woman aged 25 to 45 in good health and CMV-seropositive.

This chain uses TRBV30 with TRBJ2-2; 14 bases line up with TRBD2. V shed 7 bases and J 4 bases; nucleotides not matched to a gene: 2. This CDR3 region has 14 residues. Germline V gene data show CDR1 as GTSNPN and CDR2 as SVGIG (reference sequence). CDR3 in amino acids: CAYGTSGSTGELFF. The CDR3 region has the DNA TGTGCCTACGGGACTAGCGGGAGCACCGGGGAGCTGTTTTTT.

This clone has more than one count but fewer than ten. This chain uses TRBV7-9 with TRBJ2-7; 7 bases align to TRBD2. Germline CDR1 is SEHNR and CDR2 is FQNEAQ (reference sequence). V dropped 4 bases and J dropped 3; count of bases not matched to a gene: 6. CDR3 size: 14 residues. Here the CDR3 DNA reads TGTGCCAGCAGCTCGCTCGGGAGGAGCTACGAGCAGTACTTC. This encodes CASSSLGRSYEQYF.

This clone appeared a few times. The V call is TRBV5-1, the J call TRBJ1-2; 8 bases are shared with TRBD1. The germline CDR1 and CDR2 sequences are SGHRS and YFSETQ. The CDR3 is 15 residues long. J gave up 8 bases and V 1 base, and 10 bases lay outside the gene matches. The CDR3 sequence is CASSLTGQGMKGYTF. The DNA for the CDR3 is TGCGCCAGCAGCTTGACCGGACAGGGCATGAAAGGCTACACCTTC.

This chain joins TRBV11-3 and TRBJ2-2, with 8 bases fitting TRBD2. Trimming at V came to 3 bases and at J to 0 bases, leaving 0 bases not matched to a gene. CDR3 length equals 15 residues. From germline, CDR1 is SGHNT and CDR2 YENEEA. Written as DNA, the CDR3 is TGTGCCAGCAGCTTCGGGAGGGCGAACACCGGGGAGCTGTTTTTT. Translating gives CASSFGRANTGELFF.

This clone was counted between two and nine times. CDR3 coding DNA: TGCGCCAGCAGCCATGGCTGGACAGGGGGCTCCCCCGAGCAGTACTTC. It codes for CASSHGWTGGSPEQYF. The chain is built from TRBV4-1 and TRBJ2-7, with 11 positions matching TRBD1. This CDR3 contains 16 residues. The germline V gene encodes CDR1 MGHRA and CDR2 YSYEKL. V gave up 3 bases and J gave up 6 bases; unmatched junction bases: 10.

This rearrangement joins TRBV15 to TRBJ2-5; D is undetermined. Trimming shortened V by 1 base and J by 0 bases, and 9 bases separated the two germline ends. The CDR3 covers 15 residues. From germline, CDR1 is LNHNV and CDR2 YYDKDF (reference sequence). CDR3 loop: CATSRVDSYQETQYF. CDR3 bases: TGTGCCACCAGCAGAGTGGATAGCTACCAAGAGACCCAGTACTTC.

The V and J genes are TRBV29-1 and TRBJ2-5; D uncertain. Trimming took off 3 bases at V and 3 bases at J, with 8 bases between the two ends. The germline CDR1 and CDR2 sequences are SQVTM and ANQGSEA. There are 12 residues in the CDR3. The CDR3 DNA sequence: TGCAGCGTTGAGGCAGTCAAAGAGACCCAGTACTTC. Its translation is CSVEAVKETQYF.

The CDR3 bases are TGTGCCTGGAGTGTTGGGAGCGGAAACACAGATACGCAGTATTTT. Translation gives CAWSVGSGNTDTQYF. The rearrangement uses TRBV30 and TRBJ2-3, with D perhaps matching TRBD2 (5 bases). The CDR3 is 15 amino acids. Trimming removed 0 bases at V and 2 bases at J, with 12 bases between. The germline V gene encodes CDR1 GTSNPN and CDR2 SVGIG (reference sequence).

The chain links TRBV5-1 to TRBJ2-3; D possibly corresponds to TRBD2 (6 bases). The CDR3 is 14 residues long. The ends were cut back, 6 bases at V and 1 base at J, with 12 bases in the middle. CDR1 is SGHRS, CDR2 YFSETQ, per germline. The CDR3 region is CASTGRDGTDTQYF. The CDR3, as DNA: TGCGCCAGCACAGGGCGGGACGGCACAGATACGCAGTATTTT.

V usage is TRBV5-1 and J usage is TRBJ2-3; 7 bases are a match to TRBD2. The CDR3 length is 13 residues. CDR1 and CDR2 (germline): SGHRS, YFSETQ. V lost 4 bases, J lost 4 bases, and 3 bases stayed unmatched. The CDR3 DNA sequence: TGCGCCAGCAGCGGCGGGAGTGCAGATACGCAGTATTTT. It translates to CASSGGSADTQYF.

V gene TRBV27 combines with J gene TRBJ2-1; the match to TRBD2 covers 7 bases. After removal of 3 bases from V and 0 bases from J, the junction contained 5 bases not matched to a gene. The germline V gene has CDR1 MNHEY and CDR2 SMNVEV (reference sequence). The CDR3 is made up of 16 amino acids. CDR3 region: CASSFRGRGSYNEQFF. CDR3 DNA: TGTGCCAGCAGTTTCCGGGGGAGGGGCTCCTACAATGAGCAGTTCTTC.

The chain links TRBV28 to TRBJ2-7, with TRBD2 matching over 9 bases. The CDR3 sequence is 15 residues long. Germline CDR1 is MDHEN and CDR2 is SYDVKM. V shed 3 bases and J 2 bases; nucleotides not matched to a gene: 5. DNA for the CDR3: TGTGCCAGCAGTTTTCTAGCGGGGACTACCTACGAGCAGTACTTC. Protein: CASSFLAGTTYEQYF.

This chain connects TRBV2 to TRBJ2-3; tentatively, D is TRBD2 (6 bases). The CDR3 is 18 residues long. CDR1 is SNHLY, CDR2 FYNNEI, per germline. The ends were cut back, 8 bases at V and 2 bases at J, with 26 bases in the middle. The DNA for the CDR3 is TGTGCCAGCCCCGTCATAACCTCCGGGAGTATCGACACAGATACGCAGTATTTT. Its translation is CASPVITSGSIDTDTQYF. Drawing the rest from reference TRBV2 and TRBJ2-3, the complete variable domain is EPEVTQTPSHQVTQMGQEVILRCVPISNHLYFYWYRQILGQKVEFLVSFYNNEISEKSEIFDDQFSVERPDGSNFTLKIRSTKLEDSAMYFCASPVITSGSIDTDTQYFGPGTRLTVL.

The chain recombines TRBV4-1 with TRBJ2-7; D ambiguous. The V end was cut by 4 bases, the J end by 2 bases, with 9 bases between. Germline-derived CDR1 and CDR2 are MGHRA and YSYEKL. This CDR3 region has 13 residues. This chain's CDR3 is CASSLGVAYEQYF. The DNA of the CDR3 is TGCGCCAGCAGCCTCGGAGTAGCCTACGAGCAGTACTTC.

The CDR3 DNA follows: TGTGCCTGGAGTGAGGGGCGGGGAAAGAACACTGAAGCTTTCTTT. Amino acid sequence: CAWSEGRGKNTEAFF. V is TRBV30 and J is TRBJ1-1; D might be TRBD1 (5 bases). Trimming shortened V by 1 base and J by 1 base, and 13 bases separated the two germline ends. This CDR3 is 15 amino acids long. The germline V gene encodes CDR1 GTSNPN and CDR2 SVGIG (reference sequence). The variable domain in full, completed from reference TRBV30 and TRBJ1-1, reads SQTIHQWPATLVQPVGSPLSLECTVEGTSNPNLYWYRQAAGRGLQLLFYSVGIGQISSEVPQNLSASRPQDRQFILSSKKLLLSDSGFYLCAWSEGRGKNTEAFFGQGTRLTVV.

This chain joins TRBV20-1 and TRBJ2-1; a possible D gene is TRBD2 (6 bases). Trimming removed 4 bases from V and 9 bases from J, with 10 bases in between. The CDR3 extends over 11 amino acids. Per germline, CDR1 DFQATT and CDR2 SNEGSKA (reference sequence). CDR3 loop: CSATPSVEQFF. CDR3 DNA sequence: TGCAGTGCTACCCCTAGCGTTGAGCAGTTCTTC.

This CDR3 is CASSPGRVLTGELFF. As DNA, the CDR3 is TGCGCCAGCAGTCCCGGGCGGGTATTAACCGGGGAGCTGTTTTTT. The V gene is TRBV10-1, the J gene TRBJ2-2; D possibly corresponds to TRBD2 (5 bases). Germline V CDR1 and CDR2: WNHNN, SYGVQD (reference sequence). V was cut by 5 bases and J by 5 bases, with 15 bases left in between. The length of the CDR3 is 15 residues.

The V and J genes are TRBV5-1 and TRBJ1-2; possibly TRBD1 for D (6 bases). The CDR3 runs to 14 residues. The germline gives CDR1 SGHRS, CDR2 YFSETQ. Trimming took 4 bases from V and 7 from J, leaving 17 bases between them. The CDR3 sequence: CASSRSDSPPGYTF. For the CDR3, the DNA is TGCGCCAGCAGCCGATCGGACAGTCCCCCTGGCTACACCTTC.

This clone occurred a few times. The CDR3 DNA is TGTGCCAGCAGCTCGCAGGGGATGGGTGGCTACACCTTC. This translates into CASSSQGMGGYTF. The chain couples TRBV7-3 to TRBJ1-2; maybe TRBD1 (6 bases). Per germline, CDR1 SGHTA and CDR2 FQGTGA. This CDR3 is 13 amino acids long. The germline V and J ends were trimmed by 4 bases and 7 bases, with 13 bases remaining between them.

V usage is TRBV6-5 and J usage is TRBJ1-1; D is ambiguous. The CDR3 is 14 amino acids. V was pared by 6 bases and J by 1 base, with 12 bases between. Germline V gene data show CDR1 as MNHEY and CDR2 as SVGAGI. CDR3 bases: TGTGCCAGCAGCTCCTCCCCTTCGAACACTGAAGCTTTCTTT. Its protein product is CASSSSPSNTEAFF.

The chain has TRBV25-1 and TRBJ2-1; D remains unclear. Looked up from germline, CDR1 is MGHDK and CDR2 is SYGVNS. The CDR3 loop spans 14 amino acids. V was pared by 1 base and J by 6 bases, with 10 bases between. In DNA, the CDR3 is TGTGCCAGCAGTGAATCTAAGCGTACCAATGAGCAGTTCTTC. Translation: CASSESKRTNEQFF.

The chain is built from TRBV28 and TRBJ2-1; D ambiguous. V lost 6 bases to trimming and J lost 1 base, with 13 bases between them. The germline V gene encodes CDR1 MDHEN and CDR2 SYDVKM. The CDR3 has 15 amino acids. The chain's CDR3 is CASSRAAGSYNEQFF. CDR3 in DNA: TGTGCCAGCAGCCGAGCCGCCGGGTCCTACAATGAGCAGTTCTTC.

The J gene is TRBJ2-5, the V gene TRBV7-9; 7 positions agree with TRBD1. The J segment lost 2 bases and the V segment lost 5 bases, leaving 14 bases of the junction unmatched. This CDR3 has 17 amino acids. CDR1 is SEHNR and CDR2 is FQNEAQ in the germline V gene (reference sequence). CDR3 sequence: CASSLPDRPSEQETQYF. The CDR3 DNA is TGTGCCAGCAGCCTACCGGACAGGCCGTCCGAACAAGAGACCCAGTACTTC.

The V call is TRBV5-6, the J call TRBJ2-3, with 7 bases identical to TRBD2. Germline CDR1 SGHDT, CDR2 YYEEEE. This CDR3 has 13 residues. Unmatched junction bases numbered 1, after V lost 5 bases and J lost 1 base. CDR3 bases: TGTGCCAGCAGTCTAGCGGGCACAGATACGCAGTATTTT. It is translated as CASSLAGTDTQYF.

To note about this clone: Other DNA sequences in this specimen translate into the identical CDR3. This rearrangement joins TRBV19 to TRBJ2-1; 9 positions agree with TRBD2. From germline, CDR1 is LNHDA and CDR2 SQIVND (reference sequence). The trim removed 4 bases at V and 3 bases at J, leaving 7 bases unmatched. The CDR3 contains 16 residues. DNA for the CDR3: TGTGCCAGTAGTAGGTTAGCGGGAGTAGGCTACAATGAGCAGTTCTTC. This translates into CASSRLAGVGYNEQFF. The full variable domain, rest sourced from reference TRBV19 and TRBJ2-1, is DGGITQSPKYLFRKEGQNVTLSCEQNLNHDAMYWYRQDPGQGLRLIYYSQIVNDFQKGDIAEGYSVSREKKESFPLTVTSAQKNPTAFYLCASSRLAGVGYNEQFFGPGTRLTVL.

The chain couples TRBV28 to TRBJ2-7, with TRBD2 matching 7 bases. CDR3 length: 14 residues. The germline V gene encodes CDR1 MDHEN and CDR2 SYDVKM. V shed 4 bases, J shed 2 bases, and the junction held 5 bases outside the gene matches. CDR3 sequence (DNA): TGTGCCAGCAGTTGGCCTAGCGGTACCTACGAGCAGTACTTC. Encoded protein: CASSWPSGTYEQYF. The full variable domain, rest sourced from reference TRBV28 and TRBJ2-7, is DVKVTQSSRYLVKRTGEKVFLECVQDMDHENMFWYRQDPGLGLRLIYFSYDVKMKEKGDIPEGYSVSREKKERFSLILESASTNQTSMYLCASSWPSGTYEQYFGPGTRLTVT.

The chain uses TRBV5-4 and TRBJ2-3; weak D call: TRBD2 (5 bases). The V gene lost 10 bases and the J gene lost 5 bases, with 17 bases spanning the gap. CDR1 is SGHNT, CDR2 YYREEE, per germline (reference sequence). The CDR3 contains 13 residues. The CDR3 region is CASSRTSGDTQYF. The CDR3 DNA reads as TGTGCCTCCAGCCGGACCAGCGGAGATACGCAGTATTTT.

V and J are TRBV7-9 and TRBJ2-7; 9 bases fit TRBD1. Unmatched junction bases numbered 10, after V lost 3 bases and J lost 7 bases. In germline, CDR1 is SEHNR, CDR2 FQNEAQ (reference sequence). The CDR3 is 15 residues long. The CDR3 protein is CASSFGTGILMEQYF. Here the CDR3 DNA reads TGTGCCAGCAGCTTCGGGACAGGGATTTTGATGGAGCAGTACTTC.